The clone carrying this TCR beta chain was recorded only once. V lost 0 bases and J lost 4, with 13 bases in between. This CDR3 region has 16 residues. Germline V CDR1 and CDR2: LNHNV, YYDKDF (reference sequence). Each cell subset's genomic DNA was divided evenly among several immunoSEQ plates. Assay: immunoSEQ multiplex PCR; the TCRdb copy retains only in-frame clones and omits some. The sample consists of hundreds of thousands of clones, about 74% of them appearing once. This specimen comes from a study of shared clonotypes between healthy human individuals. Looking at the study overall: Researchers assigned three CD4 naive, three CD4 memory, two CD8 naive and one CD8 memory plate to each donor.

Sequenced: memory CD4+ T cells sorted from blood. Subset in this sample: CD45RA-negative fraction. This receptor was obtained from a woman under 40 in good health. The chain links TRBV15 to TRBJ1-5, with D uncertain. The DNA for the CDR3 is TGTGCCACCAGCAGAGACGGTTTTGGGCGAAATCAGCCCCAGCATTTT. The encoded protein is CATSRDGFGRNQPQHF.